Presented here are 25 T cell receptor beta chains from one specimen sequenced in a study of blood T cells in healthy people across ages. Combining a sample-barcoded 5' primer with a J-beta primer mix, a second PCR ran for roughly 7 to 12 cycles. TCRdb re-called the 5' RACE reads with MiXCR, one entry per CDR3 protein. The sample includes 1.5 million to 2 million distinct CDR3 sequences, approximately 39% of them seen just once. The source material was blood. The receptor set was obtained from a human donor in good health.

About this clonotype: One junction end does not reproduce the germline sequence, and a read error may be involved. J is TRBJ2-1 and V is TRBV15; TRBD2 matches 10 bases. Looked up from germline, CDR1 is LNHNV and CDR2 is YYDKDF (reference sequence). The CDR3 is made up of 15 amino acids. CDR3 in amino acids: CATGRLAGELNEQFF. The CDR3 DNA follows: TGTGCCACCGGCAGGCTAGCGGGGGAGCTCAATGAGCAGTTCTTC.

This chain uses TRBV10-3 with TRBJ2-3, with 8 bases identical to TRBD1. From germline, CDR1 is ENHRY and CDR2 SYGVKD. V was clipped by 8 bases and J by 3 bases; unmatched bases: 4. The CDR3 loop spans 13 amino acids. The CDR3 sequence: CAIGQGGTDTQYF. CDR3 bases: TGTGCCATCGGACAGGGAGGAACAGATACGCAGTATTTT.

This clonotype was seen a few times. The rearrangement uses TRBV10-3 and TRBJ1-2; weak D call: TRBD1 (5 bases). Germline V gene data show CDR1 as ENHRY and CDR2 as SYGVKD. Trimming took off 6 bases at V and 4 bases at J, with 18 bases between the two ends. The CDR3 length is 15 residues. The CDR3 DNA sequence: TGTGCCATCAGGATCGGGACGGAGCCTATCTATGGCTACACCTTC. Translation gives CAIRIGTEPIYGYTF.

V usage is TRBV6-6 and J usage is TRBJ1-5; D is uncertain. Germline CDR1 and CDR2: MNHNY and SVGAGI (reference sequence). CDR3 length: 17 residues. V dropped 5 bases and J dropped 4 bases, with 21 bases sitting between them. The CDR3 coding sequence is TGTGCCAGCAGTCGAGGACCTATCTCGGTCCCTAATCAGCCCCAGCATTTT. Encoded protein: CASSRGPISVPNQPQHF.

This clonotype was counted between two and nine times. The chain combines TRBV20-1 with TRBJ1-2; no clear D gene. CDR3 size: 12 residues. CDR1 is DFQATT, CDR2 SNEGSKA, per germline (reference sequence). With 3 bases removed from V and 8 bases from J, the gap between germline ends came to 13 bases. The CDR3, as DNA: TGCAGTGCTAGCTACTACTGGGGAGGCTACACCTTC. Residues: CSASYYWGGYTF.

This clonotype was seen a handful of times. The gene calls are TRBV5-1 and TRBJ1-1; no clear D gene. Germline V lookup: CDR1 SGHRS, CDR2 YFSETQ. The CDR3 consists of 11 residues. With 0 bases removed from V and 9 bases from J, the gap between germline ends came to 6 bases. The chain's CDR3 is CASSLGGKAFF. The CDR3, as DNA: TGCGCCAGCAGCTTGGGGGGTAAAGCTTTCTTT.

The table lists this clonotype with a few counts. The chain recombines TRBV6-5 with TRBJ2-3; 9 nucleotides agree with TRBD1. V gave up 6 bases and J gave up 6 bases; unmatched junction bases: 4. In germline, CDR1 is MNHEY, CDR2 SVGAGI. The CDR3 runs to 13 residues. In nucleotides, the CDR3 is TGTGCCAGCAGGGGGACAGGGAGGGATACGCAGTATTTT. Its translation: CASRGTGRDTQYF.

A few counts support this clonotype. The gene calls are TRBV7-2 and TRBJ2-1; 12 nucleotides line up with TRBD2. There are 16 residues in the CDR3. V lost 6 bases to trimming and J lost 9 bases; unmatched junction nucleotides: 12. Looked up from germline, CDR1 is SGHTA and CDR2 is FQGNSA. The chain's CDR3 is CASSNTSGGLIGEQFF. Written as DNA, the CDR3 is TGTGCCAGCAGTAACACTAGCGGGGGGTTAATAGGTGAGCAGTTCTTC.

CDR3 DNA sequence: TGTGCCAGCAGCAACCCGGCAGGGGGAAGAACAGATACGCAGTATTTT. It translates to CASSNPAGGRTDTQYF. This chain connects TRBV6-2 or TRBV6-3 to TRBJ2-3; 7 bases are shared with TRBD1. Unmatched junction bases numbered 12, after V lost 6 bases and J lost 3 bases. Germline assignment: CDR1 MNHEY and CDR2 SVGEGT. The CDR3 spans 16 residues.

The chain combines TRBV3-1 with TRBJ2-5, with D unresolved. The CDR3 loop spans 14 amino acids. Trimming shortened V by 4 bases and J by 1 base, and 10 bases separated the two germline ends. Germline V CDR1 and CDR2: LGHDT, YNNKEL (reference sequence). The CDR3 sequence: CASSLTTVQETQYF. DNA of the CDR3: TGTGCCAGCAGCCTCACCACGGTCCAAGAGACCCAGTACTTC.

The chain links TRBV6-1 to TRBJ1-1, with a possible D match to TRBD1 (5 bases). CDR3 length equals 15 residues. Trimming removed 2 bases at V and 4 bases at J, with 14 bases between. Germline lookup yields CDR1 MNHNS and CDR2 SASEGT. The chain's CDR3 is CASSERGFWSTEAFF. Written as DNA, the CDR3 is TGTGCCAGCAGTGAACGGGGGTTCTGGAGCACTGAAGCTTTCTTT.

The chain links TRBV7-2 to TRBJ2-6; D is uncertain. Germline loops: CDR1 SGHTA, CDR2 FQGNSA. Trimming left V 0 bases short and J 0 bases short, with 12 bases between. The CDR3 sequence is 18 residues long. The CDR3 nucleotides are TGTGCCAGCAGCTTAGCGTTCGGAAGGAACTCTGGGGCCAACGTCCTGACTTTC. Protein sequence: CASSLAFGRNSGANVLTF.

The V and J genes are TRBV29-1 and TRBJ2-3, with TRBD1 as a possible D gene (5 bases). The CDR3 is 15 amino acids. V was pared by 8 bases and J by 0 bases, with 18 bases between. Germline lookup yields CDR1 SQVTM and CDR2 ANQGSEA. CDR3 sequence: CSSDQAGRSTDTQYF. Written as DNA, the CDR3 is TGCAGCTCGGACCAGGCAGGGCGAAGCACAGATACGCAGTATTTT.

The chain employs TRBV7-8 and TRBJ1-2; no clear D. V dropped 7 bases and J dropped 8 bases, with 11 bases sitting between them. Looked up from germline, CDR1 is SGHVS and CDR2 is FQNEAQ. This CDR3 has 11 residues. DNA for the CDR3: TGTGCCAGCACCTCTTACCCAGGCTACACCTTC. It codes for CASTSYPGYTF.

The chain recombines TRBV27 with TRBJ2-1; no definite D call. V was shortened by 3 bases and J by 9 bases, with 12 bases between the two germline ends. Germline V gene data show CDR1 as MNHEY and CDR2 as SMNVEV (reference sequence). The length of the CDR3 is 13 residues. The CDR3 nucleotides read TGTGCCAGCAGTTTTTTACCCCCGGGTGAGCAGTTCTTC. It is translated as CASSFLPPGEQFF.

The sample holds a few counts of this clonotype. This rearrangement joins TRBV13 to TRBJ2-7, with D tentatively TRBD2 (6 bases). V was shortened by 2 bases and J by 0 bases, with 11 bases between the two germline ends. The CDR3 covers 15 residues. CDR1 and CDR2 (germline): PRHDT, FYEKMQ (reference sequence). The CDR3 DNA sequence: TGTGCCAGCAGCTTACCGGGGGACCGCTCCTACGAGCAGTACTTC. Translated: CASSLPGDRSYEQYF.

The gene calls are TRBV5-6 and TRBJ1-4; D gene unclear. CDR3 length: 13 amino acids. Germline loops: CDR1 SGHDT, CDR2 YYEEEE. The germline V and J ends were trimmed by 2 bases and 8 bases, with 10 bases remaining between them. The CDR3 bases are TGTGCCAGCAGCTTCAATGTTGTGGAAAAACTGTTTTTT. This encodes CASSFNVVEKLFF.

The V call is TRBV28, the J call TRBJ2-7, with D uncertain. This CDR3 is 13 amino acids long. The germline V and J ends were trimmed by 1 base and 3 bases, with 7 bases remaining between them. The V gene's germline CDR1 is MDHEN and CDR2 SYDVKM. CDR3 residues: CASSLSPHYEQYF. DNA of the CDR3: TGTGCCAGCAGTTTATCCCCTCACTACGAGCAGTACTTC.

The chain is built from TRBV29-1 and TRBJ1-1; 8 bases align to TRBD1. V shed 8 bases and J 2 bases; nucleotides not matched to a gene: 10. The CDR3 loop spans 14 amino acids. CDR1 and CDR2 from the germline V gene are SQVTM and ANQGSEA. The CDR3 DNA reads as TGCAGCTTCGACAGGGGCGTTTCAAACACTGAAGCTTTCTTT. Its translation is CSFDRGVSNTEAFF.

The rearrangement uses TRBV28 and TRBJ1-2, with a tentative D call TRBD1 (5 bases). V lost 5 bases to trimming and J lost 12 bases, with 22 bases between them. CDR1 is MDHEN, CDR2 SYDVKM, per germline. The CDR3 has 14 residues. The CDR3 DNA is TGTGCCAGCAGTCTGGGGCGGACCCCTAAATCCCACACCTTC. This sequence encodes CASSLGRTPKSHTF.

This clonotype was seen only a few times. The J gene is TRBJ2-4, the V gene TRBV4-1; D gene ambiguous. The last part of the DNA fits TRBJ2-7 better; the J call may be wrong. The CDR3 runs 14 residues. Germline V gives CDR1 MGHRA, CDR2 YSYEKL. The CDR3 loop reads CASSQESITYEQYF. Here the CDR3 DNA reads TGCGCCAGCAGCCAAGAGTCCATAACCTACGAGCAGTACTTC.

This clonotype occurred a few times. The chain joins TRBV7-9 to TRBJ1-1; TRBD1 matches 7 bases. The CDR3 is made up of 15 amino acids. Trimming removed 5 bases from V and 1 base from J; junction bases left unmatched: 7. Germline-derived CDR1 and CDR2 are SEHNR and FQNEAQ (reference sequence). The CDR3 nucleotides are TGTGCCAGCAGCCCGCGACAGGGTCCGAACACTGAAGCTTTCTTT. Translating it yields CASSPRQGPNTEAFF.

This rearrangement joins TRBV20-1 to TRBJ2-7; either TRBD1 or TRBD2 may supply D (5 bases each). The V gene's germline CDR1 is DFQATT and CDR2 SNEGSKA (reference sequence). The ends were cut back, 0 bases at V and 3 bases at J, with 9 bases in the middle. The CDR3 is 13 residues long. The CDR3 loop is CSAREGPNYEQYF. CDR3 nucleotides: TGCAGTGCTAGAGAGGGACCGAACTACGAGCAGTACTTC.

This clonotype was detected only a few times. The chain links TRBV12-3 or TRBV12-4 to TRBJ2-3, with 9 nucleotides matching TRBD2. The CDR3 contains 17 residues. Trimming took 6 bases from V and 0 from J; bases not matched to a gene: 10. CDR3 amino acids: CASSSTTSGSSTDTQYF. The CDR3 nucleotides read TGTGCCAGCAGCTCCACGACTAGCGGCTCTAGCACAGATACGCAGTATTTT.

CDR3 in amino acids: CASSSNSVYEQYF. The CDR3, as DNA: TGTGCCAGCAGCTCGAACTCCGTTTACGAGCAGTACTTC. V is TRBV5-5 and J is TRBJ2-4; D ambiguous. The J call is doubtful: the DNA matches TRBJ2-7 better. The CDR3 consists of 13 residues. Germline CDR1 reads SGHKS; CDR2 reads YYEKEE (reference sequence).